The clone carrying this TCR beta chain occurred a few times. Its antigen is unknown. Despite likely unrecorded immune exposures, the donors were nominally healthy at the time of sampling. V dropped 0 bases and J dropped 6 bases, with 9 bases sitting between them. Per the germline V gene, CDR1 is SEHNR and CDR2 is FQNEAQ (reference sequence). This CDR3 is built from 14 residues. Primers included in the PCR were 60 Vbeta and 13 Jbeta primers. Sequenced by immunoSEQ multiplex PCR; TCRdb stores in-frame clones only, minus some. The table records around 67,000 clones, roughly 74% of them present only once. These data belong to a study of cytomegalovirus exposure and HLA in healthy donors. Study overall: Out of 398 genotyped donors, roughly 78% belonged to the Caucasian-associated ancestry cluster.

Study-level results: TCR beta V- and J-gene trimming was later associated with a missense DCLRE1C variant. Many donors shared some public TCRs, even though most TCR sequences were rare.

The sample comprised PBMCs. The chain is built from TRBV7-9 and TRBJ2-1, with a tentative D call TRBD2 (6 bases). This receptor was taken from a man aged 18 to 30 in good health and CMV-seropositive. DNA for the CDR3: TGTGCCAGCAGCTTAGCGGGAGGACTCAATGAGCAGTTCTTC. This encodes CASSLAGGLNEQFF.